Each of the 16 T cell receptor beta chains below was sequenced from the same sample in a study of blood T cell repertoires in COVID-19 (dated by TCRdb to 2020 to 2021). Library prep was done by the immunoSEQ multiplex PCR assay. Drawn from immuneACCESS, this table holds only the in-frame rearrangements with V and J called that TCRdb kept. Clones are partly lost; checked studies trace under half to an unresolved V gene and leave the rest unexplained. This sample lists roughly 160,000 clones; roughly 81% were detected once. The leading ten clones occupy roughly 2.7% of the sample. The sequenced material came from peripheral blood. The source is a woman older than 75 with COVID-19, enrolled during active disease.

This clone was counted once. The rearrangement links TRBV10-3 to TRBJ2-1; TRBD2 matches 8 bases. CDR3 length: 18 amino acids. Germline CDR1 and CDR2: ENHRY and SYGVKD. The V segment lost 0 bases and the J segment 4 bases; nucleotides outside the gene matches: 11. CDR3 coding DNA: TGTGCCATCAGTGAGTCCCCGGGAGCGGGGGCGGGTTACAATGAGCAGTTCTTC. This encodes CAISESPGAGAGYNEQFF.

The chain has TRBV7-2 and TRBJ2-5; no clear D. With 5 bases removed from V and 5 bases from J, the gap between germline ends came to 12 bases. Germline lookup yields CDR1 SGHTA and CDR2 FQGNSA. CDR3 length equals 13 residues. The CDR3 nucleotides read TGTGCCAGCAGCACTATACGTATTGAGACCCAGTACTTC. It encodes CASSTIRIETQYF.

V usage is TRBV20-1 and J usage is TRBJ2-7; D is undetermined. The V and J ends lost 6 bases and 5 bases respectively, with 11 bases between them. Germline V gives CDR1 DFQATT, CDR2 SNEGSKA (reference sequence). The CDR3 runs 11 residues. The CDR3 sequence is CSAARSNEQYF. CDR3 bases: TGCAGTGCAGCACGGTCAAACGAGCAGTACTTC.

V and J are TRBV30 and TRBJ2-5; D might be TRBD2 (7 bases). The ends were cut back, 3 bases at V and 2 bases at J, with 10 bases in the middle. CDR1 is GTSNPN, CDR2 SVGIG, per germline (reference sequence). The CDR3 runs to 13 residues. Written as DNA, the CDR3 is TGTGCCTGGAGCGGGGGGCTACAAGAGACCCAGTACTTC. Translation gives CAWSGGLQETQYF. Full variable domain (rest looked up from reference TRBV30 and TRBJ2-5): SQTIHQWPATLVQPVGSPLSLECTVEGTSNPNLYWYRQAAGRGLQLLFYSVGIGQISSEVPQNLSASRPQDRQFILSSKKLLLSDSGFYLCAWSGGLQETQYFGPGTRLLVL.

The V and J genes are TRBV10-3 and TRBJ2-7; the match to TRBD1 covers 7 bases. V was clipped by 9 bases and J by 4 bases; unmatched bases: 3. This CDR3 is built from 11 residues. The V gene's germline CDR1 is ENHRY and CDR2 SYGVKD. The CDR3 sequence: CAILQGYEQYF. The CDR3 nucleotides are TGTGCCATTTTACAGGGGTACGAGCAGTACTTC.

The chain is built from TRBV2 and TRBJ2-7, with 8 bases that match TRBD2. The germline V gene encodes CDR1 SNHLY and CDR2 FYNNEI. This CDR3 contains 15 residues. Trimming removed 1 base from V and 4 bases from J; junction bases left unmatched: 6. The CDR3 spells CASSEVLGLEYEQYF. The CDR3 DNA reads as TGTGCCAGCAGTGAAGTGCTGGGACTAGAGTACGAGCAGTACTTC.

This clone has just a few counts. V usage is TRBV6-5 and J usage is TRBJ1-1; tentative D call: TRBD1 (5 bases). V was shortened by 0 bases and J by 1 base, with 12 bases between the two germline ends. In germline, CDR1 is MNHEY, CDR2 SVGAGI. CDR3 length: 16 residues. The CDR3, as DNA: TGTGCCAGCAGTTACTCGACAGTAATGGAGAACACTGAAGCTTTCTTT. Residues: CASSYSTVMENTEAFF.

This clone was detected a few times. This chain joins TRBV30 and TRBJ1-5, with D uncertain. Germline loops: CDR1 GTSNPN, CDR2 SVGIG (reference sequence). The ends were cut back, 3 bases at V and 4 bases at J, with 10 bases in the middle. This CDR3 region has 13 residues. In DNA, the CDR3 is TGTGCCTGGAGCTTACCACAAAATCAGCCCCAGCATTTT. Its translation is CAWSLPQNQPQHF.

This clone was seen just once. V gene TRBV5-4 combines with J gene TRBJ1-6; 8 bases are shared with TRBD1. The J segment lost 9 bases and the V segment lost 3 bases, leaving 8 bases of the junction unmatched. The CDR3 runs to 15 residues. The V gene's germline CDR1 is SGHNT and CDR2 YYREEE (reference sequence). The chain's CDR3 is CASSSQGGTFSPLHF. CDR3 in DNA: TGTGCCAGCAGCTCACAGGGGGGGACCTTTTCACCCCTCCACTTT.

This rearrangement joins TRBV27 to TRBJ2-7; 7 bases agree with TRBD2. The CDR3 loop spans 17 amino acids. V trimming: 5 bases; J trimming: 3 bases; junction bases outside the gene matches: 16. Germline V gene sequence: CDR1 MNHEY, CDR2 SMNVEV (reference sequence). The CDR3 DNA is TGTGCCAGCAGTCCCCCCTCGGCTAGGTGGGAGGGCTACGAGCAGTACTTC. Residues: CASSPPSARWEGYEQYF.

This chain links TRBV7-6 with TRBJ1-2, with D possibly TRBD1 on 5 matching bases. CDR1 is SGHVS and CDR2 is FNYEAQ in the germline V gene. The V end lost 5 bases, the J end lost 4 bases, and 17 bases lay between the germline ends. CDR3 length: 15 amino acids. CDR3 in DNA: TGTGCCAGCAGCCCTGCGGGGGAGGGCCTCTATGGCTACACCTTC. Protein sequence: CASSPAGEGLYGYTF.

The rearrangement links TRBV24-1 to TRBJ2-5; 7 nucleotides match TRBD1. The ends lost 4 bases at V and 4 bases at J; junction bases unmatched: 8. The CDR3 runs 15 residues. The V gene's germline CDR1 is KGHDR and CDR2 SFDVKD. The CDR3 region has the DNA TGTGCCACCAGTGACCCGAGCAGGGGGATAGAGACCCAGTACTTC. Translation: CATSDPSRGIETQYF.

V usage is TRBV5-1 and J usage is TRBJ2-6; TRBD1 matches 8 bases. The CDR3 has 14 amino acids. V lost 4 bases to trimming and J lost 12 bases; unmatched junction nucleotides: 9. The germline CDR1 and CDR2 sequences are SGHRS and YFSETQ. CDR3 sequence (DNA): TGCGCCAGCAGCGGCGACAGGGGCCTTCGCGTCCTGACTTTC. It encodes CASSGDRGLRVLTF.

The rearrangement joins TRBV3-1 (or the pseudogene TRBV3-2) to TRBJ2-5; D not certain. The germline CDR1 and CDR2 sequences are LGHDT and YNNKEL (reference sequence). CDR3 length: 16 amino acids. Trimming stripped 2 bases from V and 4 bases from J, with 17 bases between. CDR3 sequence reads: CASSQHLLSGPETQYF. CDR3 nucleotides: TGTGCCAGCAGCCAACACCTACTTTCAGGCCCAGAGACCCAGTACTTC.

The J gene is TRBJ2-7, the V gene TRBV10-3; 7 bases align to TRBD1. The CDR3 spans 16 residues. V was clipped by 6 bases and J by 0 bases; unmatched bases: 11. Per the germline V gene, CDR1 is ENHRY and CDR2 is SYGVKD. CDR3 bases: TGTGCCATCAGCGGAAGACAGGGCCAAAGCTCCTACGAGCAGTACTTC. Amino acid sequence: CAISGRQGQSSYEQYF.

The CDR3 is CASSLGSGLGNSPLHF. The CDR3 coding sequence is TGCGCCAGCAGCTTGGGGTCGGGTTTAGGCAATTCACCCCTCCACTTT. The V call is TRBV5-1, the J call TRBJ1-6; D uncertain. Germline-derived CDR1 and CDR2 are SGHRS and YFSETQ. The CDR3 is 16 amino acids. V was cut by 0 bases and J by 7 bases, with 14 bases left in between.